The 13 T cell receptor beta chains reported below all come from one sample, sequenced in a study of cytomegalovirus exposure and HLA in healthy donors. Primers: 60 Vbeta forward and 13 Jbeta reverse. Assay used: immunoSEQ multiplex PCR; TCRdb lists only in-frame clones, some missing. The sample comprises roughly 200,000 clones, around 76% of which are singletons, and under 2% rests with the top ten. Sequencing was carried out using PBMCs. These receptors all come from a man aged 30-40 years in good health and CMV-seronegative.

The chain carries TRBV5-6 and TRBJ1-4, with 7 bases aligning to TRBD1. The CDR3 extends over 18 amino acids. V lost 1 base to trimming and J lost 0 bases; unmatched junction nucleotides: 9. The germline CDR1 and CDR2 sequences are SGHDT and YYEEEE. The CDR3 region is CASSLLAQGRSTNEKLFF. The CDR3 DNA reads as TGTGCCAGCAGCTTGCTAGCACAGGGGAGGTCAACTAATGAAAAACTGTTTTTT.

This chain uses TRBV5-1 with TRBJ2-3; the D is unclear. The V and J ends lost 0 bases and 0 bases respectively, with 8 bases between them. The CDR3 has 15 amino acids. CDR1 and CDR2 from the germline V gene are SGHRS and YFSETQ. The CDR3 region has the DNA TGCGCCAGCAGCTTGGGACTTCCCAGCACAGATACGCAGTATTTT. Amino acids: CASSLGLPSTDTQYF.

The CDR3: CASSETSRSSYEQYF. The DNA for the CDR3 is TGTGCCAGCAGTGAAACGAGCCGAAGCTCCTACGAGCAGTACTTC. The V and J genes are TRBV6-1 and TRBJ2-7; D uncertain. Germline-derived CDR1 and CDR2 are MNHNS and SASEGT. Trimming stripped 2 bases from V and 0 bases from J, with 11 bases between. CDR3 size: 15 residues.

CDR3: CASRSGIEGYHNEQFF. The CDR3 nucleotides are TGTGCCAGTAGAAGCGGGATAGAGGGCTACCACAATGAGCAGTTCTTC. The rearrangement links TRBV19 to TRBJ2-1; 7 bases align to TRBD2. Germline CDR1 LNHDA, CDR2 SQIVND (reference sequence). The CDR3 is made up of 16 amino acids. The V segment lost 6 bases and the J segment 5 bases; nucleotides outside the gene matches: 13.

The gene calls are TRBV6-1 and TRBJ2-5; 10 bases are shared with TRBD1. CDR1 is MNHNS and CDR2 is SASEGT in the germline V gene. The junction had 6 bases not matched to a gene; V was cut back by 6 bases and J by 2 bases. The CDR3 sequence is 15 residues long. CDR3 sequence: CASSGTDRGQETQYF. DNA for the CDR3: TGTGCCAGCAGCGGGACGGACAGGGGGCAAGAGACCCAGTACTTC.

The J gene is TRBJ2-2, the V gene TRBV11-3, with 9 nucleotides matching TRBD2. After removal of 0 bases from V and 6 bases from J, the junction contained 5 bases not matched to a gene. CDR3 length: 16 amino acids. The germline V gene encodes CDR1 SGHNT and CDR2 YENEEA. The DNA of the CDR3 is TGTGCCAGCAGCTTAGATCGGGCTAGCGGGGCCGGGGAGCTGTTTTTT. Its translation is CASSLDRASGAGELFF.

The CDR3 region is CASFGQPSYEQYF. CDR3 in DNA: TGTGCCAGCTTTGGGCAGCCCTCCTACGAGCAGTACTTC. V gene TRBV6-5 combines with J gene TRBJ2-7, with D hard to call. Trimming took 8 bases from V and 0 from J, leaving 11 bases between them. Germline V gene data show CDR1 as MNHEY and CDR2 as SVGAGI. The CDR3 is 13 residues long.

The chain carries TRBV27 and TRBJ2-6; 8 nucleotides align to TRBD1. The CDR3 loop spans 19 amino acids. V shed 0 bases, J shed 0 bases, and the junction held 7 bases outside the gene matches. From germline, CDR1 is MNHEY and CDR2 SMNVEV (reference sequence). The CDR3 region is CASSLSPGQASSGANVLTF. The CDR3 region has the DNA TGTGCCAGCAGTTTATCCCCGGGACAGGCCAGCTCTGGGGCCAACGTCCTGACTTTC.

This chain uses TRBV6-1 with TRBJ1-5; 7 nucleotides agree with TRBD1. The CDR3 sequence is 13 residues long. Germline V lookup: CDR1 MNHNS, CDR2 SASEGT. V lost 3 bases and J lost 4; bases outside the gene matches: 0. The CDR3 DNA reads TGTGCCAGCAGTGACAGGGGGAATCAGCCCCAGCATTTT. Amino acids: CASSDRGNQPQHF.

V gene TRBV27 combines with J gene TRBJ2-7; TRBD2 matches at 11 bases. Unmatched junction bases numbered 6, after V lost 4 bases and J lost 7 bases. The germline gives CDR1 MNHEY, CDR2 SMNVEV (reference sequence). The CDR3 has 14 residues. CDR3 nucleotide sequence: TGTGCCAGCAGTTCACGACTAGCGGGAAGAGAGCAGTACTTC. Residues: CASSSRLAGREQYF.

V gene TRBV4-1 combines with J gene TRBJ1-4, with D perhaps TRBD1 (6 bases). The V end lost 4 bases, the J end lost 7 bases, and 13 bases lay between the germline ends. Germline CDR1 reads MGHRA; CDR2 reads YSYEKL. The CDR3 consists of 14 residues. CDR3 in amino acids: CASSPLGAGEKLFF. In nucleotides, the CDR3 is TGCGCCAGCAGCCCCCTGGGGGCGGGTGAAAAACTGTTTTTT.

The rearrangement uses TRBV25-1 and TRBJ2-7, with 8 bases identical to TRBD1. CDR1 and CDR2 from the germline V gene are MGHDK and SYGVNS. With 8 bases clipped from V and 10 bases from J, the junction kept 13 bases outside the gene matches. This CDR3 region has 13 residues. The CDR3 is CASDFPDRAGQYF. The CDR3 DNA follows: TGTGCCAGCGACTTCCCGGACAGGGCCGGACAGTACTTC.

This sequence joins TRBV27 and TRBJ2-1; 9 bases fit TRBD2. The V and J ends lost 4 bases and 7 bases, in that order; junction bases with no gene match: 11. The germline CDR1 and CDR2 sequences are MNHEY and SMNVEV (reference sequence). The CDR3 spans 16 residues. CDR3 loop: CASSSQILAGGNEQFF. CDR3 sequence (DNA): TGTGCCAGCAGTTCCCAGATACTAGCGGGTGGTAATGAGCAGTTCTTC.